Below, one T cell receptor beta chain is given with its context. The CDR3 totals 15 residues. Germline V gene sequence: CDR1 MNHEY, CDR2 SVGAGI. Deletions cut 5 bases from V and 5 bases from J, with 16 bases between. The sample is drawn from a study of shared T cell receptors in the human thymus. Some clones are missing from TCRdb's copy, which holds only in-frame ones; the method was immunoSEQ multiplex PCR. The repertoire consists of over 65,000 clones, with about 95% occurring once and the leading ten covering approximately 0.03%. The TCR sequence derives from a human donor. The J gene is TRBJ1-5, the V gene TRBV6-5, with D perhaps matching TRBD1 (6 bases). The sequenced sample was thymocytes. The CDR3: CASSPTGRKDQPQHF. The DNA of the CDR3 is TGTGCCAGCAGTCCCACAGGGAGGAAGGATCAGCCCCAGCATTTT.